What follows are 23 T cell receptor beta chains derived from one specimen sequenced in a study of cytomegalovirus exposure and HLA in healthy donors. It was with 60 Vbeta and 13 Jbeta primers that the PCR ran. The method was immunoSEQ multiplex PCR; TCRdb's version includes in-frame clones alone and lacks a portion of them. This sample yields approximately 140,000 clones, of which approximately 85% are seen a single time; around 0.51% belongs to the top ten. Material: PBMCs. Receptor source: a woman between 35 and 50 years old in good health and CMV-seronegative.

The chain carries TRBV9 and TRBJ1-4; the D gene is possibly TRBD1 (6 bases). The length of the CDR3 is 16 residues. The V end was cut by 4 bases, the J end by 0 bases, with 13 bases between. In germline, CDR1 is SGDLS, CDR2 YYNGEE. Here the CDR3 reads CASSYGDIATNEKLFF. In DNA form, the CDR3 reads TGTGCCAGCAGCTATGGGGACATCGCAACTAATGAAAAACTGTTTTTT. Full variable domain (missing parts from reference TRBV9 and TRBJ1-4): DSGVTQTPKHLITATGQRVTLRCSPRSGDLSVYWYQQSLDQGLQFLIQYYNGEERAKGNILERFSAQQFPDLHSELNLSSLELGDSALYFCASSYGDIATNEKLFFGSGTQLSVL.

This clone has a handful of counts. The rearrangement joins TRBV7-3 to TRBJ2-3, with D uncertain. The CDR3 spans 12 residues. Trimming took 5 bases from V and 0 from J, leaving 3 bases between them. From germline, CDR1 is SGHTA and CDR2 FQGTGA. For the CDR3, the DNA is TGTGCCAGCAGCCCTAGCACAGATACGCAGTATTTT. Translation: CASSPSTDTQYF.

V gene TRBV11-3 combines with J gene TRBJ2-7, with D perhaps TRBD1 (6 bases). Germline CDR1 is SGHNT and CDR2 is YENEEA. Trimming removed 2 bases from V and 7 bases from J, with 18 bases in between. This CDR3 contains 15 residues. CDR3 loop: CASSLRVAQGLEQYF. In DNA, the CDR3 is TGTGCCAGCAGCTTAAGAGTAGCCCAGGGGCTAGAGCAGTACTTC.

This chain links TRBV29-1 with TRBJ2-5, with 10 bases fitting TRBD2. The germline gives CDR1 SQVTM, CDR2 ANQGSEA. V shed 6 bases and J 4 bases; nucleotides not matched to a gene: 5. CDR3 length: 13 amino acids. This CDR3 reads CSVRAGGIETQYF. The CDR3 nucleotides are TGCAGCGTGCGAGCGGGAGGGATAGAGACCCAGTACTTC.

This rearrangement joins TRBV9 to TRBJ2-1; 11 bases match TRBD1. The ends lost 3 bases at V and 8 bases at J; junction bases unmatched: 13. Germline V CDR1 and CDR2: SGDLS, YYNGEE. The length of the CDR3 is 17 residues. The CDR3 reads CASSGRTGTGGADEQFF. The CDR3 DNA reads as TGTGCCAGCAGCGGGAGGACCGGGACAGGGGGTGCGGATGAGCAGTTCTTC. The full variable domain, completed using reference TRBV9 and TRBJ2-1, is DSGVTQTPKHLITATGQRVTLRCSPRSGDLSVYWYQQSLDQGLQFLIQYYNGEERAKGNILERFSAQQFPDLHSELNLSSLELGDSALYFCASSGRTGTGGADEQFFGPGTRLTVL.

This chain connects TRBV9 to TRBJ2-3; 7 bases match TRBD2. V lost 5 bases, J lost 4 bases, and 7 bases stayed unmatched. This CDR3 has 14 amino acids. Germline CDR1 and CDR2: SGDLS and YYNGEE. The CDR3 reads CASSDSRGSDTQYF. The CDR3 bases are TGTGCCAGCAGTGATTCGCGGGGGTCAGATACGCAGTATTTT.

This clone was found a few times. The chain joins TRBV27 to TRBJ2-7; 8 bases map to TRBD2. This CDR3 has 14 amino acids. Germline V lookup: CDR1 MNHEY, CDR2 SMNVEV (reference sequence). With V trimmed by 4 bases and J by 1 base, 3 bases remained unmatched. CDR3 bases: TGTGCCAGCAGTTCGACGGGGGGGTCCTACGAGCAGTACTTC. Its protein is CASSSTGGSYEQYF.

V usage is TRBV6-5 and J usage is TRBJ1-3; D perhaps matches TRBD1 (5 bases). Germline values: CDR1 MNHEY, CDR2 SVGAGI. V shed 8 bases and J shed 4 bases, with 12 bases lying between them. CDR3 length equals 13 residues. This chain's CDR3 is CASRTSLGNTIYF. The CDR3 coding sequence is TGTGCCAGCCGGACATCTCTCGGAAACACCATATATTTT.

The rearrangement uses TRBV5-1 and TRBJ2-1, with 14 nucleotides matching TRBD2. V shed 0 bases and J 9 bases; nucleotides not matched to a gene: 5. This CDR3 is 16 amino acids long. Per germline, CDR1 SGHRS and CDR2 YFSETQ. As DNA, the CDR3 is TGCGCCAGCAGCTTGGGGGGACTAGCGGGAGAGGTTGAGCAGTTCTTC. Residues: CASSLGGLAGEVEQFF.

This chain links TRBV6-6 with TRBJ1-5; D is ambiguous. The V end lost 2 bases, the J end lost 0 bases, and 11 bases lay between the germline ends. This CDR3 contains 16 residues. CDR1 and CDR2 (germline): MNHNY, SVGAGI (reference sequence). The CDR3 nucleotides read TGTGCCAGCAGTTACGGGTCGGGTGCTAGCAATCAGCCCCAGCATTTT. Its protein is CASSYGSGASNQPQHF.

A single count supports this clone. The chain couples TRBV29-1 to TRBJ2-5, with D possibly TRBD2 on 7 matching bases. Trimming stripped 2 bases from V and 4 bases from J, with 23 bases between. The CDR3 is 17 residues long. CDR1 is SQVTM and CDR2 is ANQGSEA in the germline V gene. The DNA of the CDR3 is TGCAGCGTTGAATTTTGGGGGGGCGCGGGGTTAGGAGAGACCCAGTACTTC. It yields the protein CSVEFWGGAGLGETQYF. Using reference TRBV29-1 and TRBJ2-5 for the parts outside the CDR3, the full variable domain is SAVISQKPSRDICQRGTSLTIQCQVDSQVTMMFWYRQQPGQSLTLIATANQGSEATYESGFVIDKFPISRPNLTFSTLTVSNMSPEDSSIYLCSVEFWGGAGLGETQYFGPGTRLLVL.

This chain links TRBV27 with TRBJ2-3; D is perhaps TRBD2 (6 bases). Germline V gene sequence: CDR1 MNHEY, CDR2 SMNVEV (reference sequence). The germline V and J ends were trimmed by 5 bases and 2 bases, with 26 bases remaining between them. CDR3 size: 19 residues. CDR3 region: CASSARPPLAWPPTDTQYF. The CDR3 nucleotides are TGTGCCAGCAGTGCCCGCCCACCCCTAGCGTGGCCCCCCACAGATACGCAGTATTTT.

This chain links TRBV28 with TRBJ2-7, with D possibly TRBD1 on 6 matching bases. V dropped 2 bases and J dropped 3 bases, with 14 bases sitting between them. CDR3 length: 15 residues. Germline CDR1 reads MDHEN; CDR2 reads SYDVKM. In DNA, the CDR3 is TGTGCCAGCAGTTTACAGGGGCCAATAATCTACGAGCAGTACTTC. This encodes CASSLQGPIIYEQYF. The full variable domain, rest sourced from reference TRBV28 and TRBJ2-7, is DVKVTQSSRYLVKRTGEKVFLECVQDMDHENMFWYRQDPGLGLRLIYFSYDVKMKEKGDIPEGYSVSREKKERFSLILESASTNQTSMYLCASSLQGPIIYEQYFGPGTRLTVT.

The chain recombines TRBV7-9 with TRBJ1-3; D unclear. V lost 5 bases and J lost 2, with 10 bases in between. This CDR3 contains 14 residues. Germline-derived CDR1 and CDR2 are SEHNR and FQNEAQ (reference sequence). As DNA, the CDR3 is TGTGCCAGCAGCCCACGGACTGCTGGAAACACCATATATTTT. Translating gives CASSPRTAGNTIYF.

This clone was observed a single time. The CDR3: CASSKGAQNTGELFF. DNA of the CDR3: TGTGCCAGCAGCAAAGGGGCCCAGAACACCGGGGAGCTGTTTTTT. The chain is built from TRBV7-2 and TRBJ2-2, with D tentatively TRBD1 (5 bases). The CDR3 totals 15 residues. Germline V gene data show CDR1 as SGHTA and CDR2 as FQGNSA. Trimming shortened V by 5 bases and J by 1 base, and 11 bases separated the two germline ends.

This chain connects TRBV6-1 to TRBJ2-1; TRBD1 aligns across 11 bases. This CDR3 has 15 residues. Germline lookup yields CDR1 MNHNS and CDR2 SASEGT. After removal of 2 bases from V and 7 bases from J, the junction contained 4 bases not matched to a gene. The CDR3 spells CASSEQGQGGNEQFF. CDR3 bases: TGTGCCAGCAGTGAACAGGGACAGGGGGGGAATGAGCAGTTCTTC.

This clone was found a few times. The J gene is TRBJ2-7, the V gene TRBV11-2; 10 bases line up with TRBD1. This CDR3 spans 14 amino acids. V shed 4 bases, J shed 3 bases, and the junction held 3 bases outside the gene matches. Germline CDR1 is SGHAT and CDR2 is FQNNGV. CDR3 region: CASSSRDRGYEQYF. The CDR3 nucleotides are TGTGCCAGCAGCTCCCGGGACAGGGGCTACGAGCAGTACTTC.

V usage is TRBV6-4 and J usage is TRBJ1-2, with 7 bases aligning to TRBD1. Germline V gene sequence: CDR1 MRHNA, CDR2 SNTAGT. The CDR3 consists of 13 residues. V was clipped by 0 bases and J by 6 bases; unmatched bases: 1. CDR3: CASSDSTGNGYTF. For the CDR3, the DNA is TGTGCCAGCAGTGACTCGACAGGGAATGGCTACACCTTC.

This clone was recorded once. The chain employs TRBV6-6 and TRBJ2-1; 9 positions agree with TRBD2. Trimming took 7 bases from V and 7 from J; bases not matched to a gene: 14. This CDR3 is built from 16 residues. Germline V gives CDR1 MNHNY, CDR2 SVGAGI (reference sequence). In DNA form, the CDR3 reads TGTGCCAGCACTACAACGAGTAGCGGGAGATTGAATGAGCAGTTCTTC. Its protein product is CASTTTSSGRLNEQFF.

The chain combines TRBV6-4 with TRBJ2-1; 7 nucleotides match TRBD2. The trim removed 4 bases at V and 1 base at J, leaving 10 bases unmatched. The CDR3 extends over 17 amino acids. Germline loops: CDR1 MRHNA, CDR2 SNTAGT. The CDR3 coding sequence is TGTGCCAGCAGTGGCCCCCGCGGGAGCCAGTCCTACAATGAGCAGTTCTTC. It is translated as CASSGPRGSQSYNEQFF.

CDR3 sequence: CASSERLASGSRRQYF. The CDR3, as DNA: TGTGCCAGCAGTGAAAGGTTGGCTAGCGGTAGCAGGCGGCAGTACTTC. This sequence joins TRBV6-1 and TRBJ2-7, with 7 bases fitting TRBD2. The CDR3 runs to 16 residues. Trimming removed 2 bases from V and 9 bases from J; junction bases left unmatched: 16. Germline V gene sequence: CDR1 MNHNS, CDR2 SASEGT.

The CDR3 sequence is CASTSLNQPQHF. The CDR3, as DNA: TGTGCCAGCACTTCTTTGAATCAGCCCCAGCATTTT. The chain uses TRBV6-5 and TRBJ1-5; D not resolved. Trimming removed 7 bases at V and 4 bases at J, with 8 bases between. The V gene's germline CDR1 is MNHEY and CDR2 SVGAGI. This CDR3 contains 12 residues.

V is TRBV6-1 and J is TRBJ2-5; tentative D call: TRBD2 (6 bases). The germline CDR1 and CDR2 sequences are MNHNS and SASEGT. Trimming cost V 0 bases and J 4 bases, with 12 bases left between them. The CDR3 is made up of 15 amino acids. DNA of the CDR3: TGTGCCAGCAGTGAAGCGAGTGGCGGGGTAGAGACCCAGTACTTC. Amino acid sequence: CASSEASGGVETQYF.